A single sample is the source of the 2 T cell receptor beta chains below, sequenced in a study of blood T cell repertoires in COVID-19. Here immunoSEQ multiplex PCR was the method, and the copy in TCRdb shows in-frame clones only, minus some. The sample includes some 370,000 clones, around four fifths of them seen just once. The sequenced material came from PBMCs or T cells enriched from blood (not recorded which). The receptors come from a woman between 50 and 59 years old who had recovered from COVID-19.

The CDR3 sequence is CASSPRTGPLDGYTF. CDR3 DNA sequence: TGTGCCAGCAGCCCAAGGACAGGGCCTCTGGATGGCTACACCTTC. The gene calls are TRBV9 and TRBJ1-2, with 8 bases fitting TRBD1. V dropped 4 bases and J dropped 6; count of bases not matched to a gene: 11. The germline V gene encodes CDR1 SGDLS and CDR2 YYNGEE. This CDR3 is 15 amino acids long.

The CDR3 here is CASSGTGSDYEQYF. The CDR3 DNA reads as TGTGCCAGCAGTGGGACAGGGAGTGACTACGAGCAGTACTTC. The chain has TRBV28 and TRBJ2-7, with 9 bases fitting TRBD1. The junction had 5 bases not matched to a gene; V was cut back by 5 bases and J by 3 bases. Germline V gives CDR1 MDHEN, CDR2 SYDVKM. The CDR3 sequence is 14 residues long.